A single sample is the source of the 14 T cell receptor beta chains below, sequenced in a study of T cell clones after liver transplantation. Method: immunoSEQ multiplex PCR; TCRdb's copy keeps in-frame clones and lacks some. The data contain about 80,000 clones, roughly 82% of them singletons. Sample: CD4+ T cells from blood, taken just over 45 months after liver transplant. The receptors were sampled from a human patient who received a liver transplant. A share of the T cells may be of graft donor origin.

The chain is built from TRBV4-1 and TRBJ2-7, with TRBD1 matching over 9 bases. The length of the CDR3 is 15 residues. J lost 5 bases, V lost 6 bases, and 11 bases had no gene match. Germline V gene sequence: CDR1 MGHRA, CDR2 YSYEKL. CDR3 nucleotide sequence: TGCGCCAGCAGTTATACCGGGACAGGGAAAAACGAGCAGTACTTC. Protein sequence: CASSYTGTGKNEQYF.

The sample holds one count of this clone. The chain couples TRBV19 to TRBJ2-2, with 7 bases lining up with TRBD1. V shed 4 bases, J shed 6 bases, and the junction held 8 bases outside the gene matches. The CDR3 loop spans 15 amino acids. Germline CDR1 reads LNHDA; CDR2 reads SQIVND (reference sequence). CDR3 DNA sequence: TGTGCCAGTAGTAAGTGGCAGGGGGACGCCGGGGAGCTGTTTTTT. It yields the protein CASSKWQGDAGELFF.

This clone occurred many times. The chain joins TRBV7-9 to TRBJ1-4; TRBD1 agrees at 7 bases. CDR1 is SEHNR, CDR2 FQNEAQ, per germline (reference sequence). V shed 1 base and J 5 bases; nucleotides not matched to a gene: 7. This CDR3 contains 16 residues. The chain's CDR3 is CASSLVSGTVNEKLFF. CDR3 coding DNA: TGTGCCAGCAGCTTAGTGTCGGGGACAGTGAATGAAAAACTGTTTTTT.

The CDR3 sequence: CASSFVSAGELFF. In nucleotides, the CDR3 is TGTGCCAGCAGCTTTGTCAGTGCCGGGGAGCTGTTTTTT. The gene calls are TRBV7-9 and TRBJ2-2; D is ambiguous. Deletions cut 3 bases from V and 6 bases from J, with 8 bases between. Per germline, CDR1 SEHNR and CDR2 FQNEAQ (reference sequence). The CDR3 spans 13 residues.

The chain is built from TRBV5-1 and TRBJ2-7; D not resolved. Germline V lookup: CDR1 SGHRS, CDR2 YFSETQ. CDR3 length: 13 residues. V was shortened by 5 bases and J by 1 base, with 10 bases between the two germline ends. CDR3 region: CASRSALSYEQYF. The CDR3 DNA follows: TGCGCCAGCAGAAGCGCCCTGTCCTACGAGCAGTACTTC.

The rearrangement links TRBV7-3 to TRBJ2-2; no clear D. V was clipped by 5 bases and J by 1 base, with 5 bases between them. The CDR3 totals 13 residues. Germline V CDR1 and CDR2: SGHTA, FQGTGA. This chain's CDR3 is CASSAVNTGELFF. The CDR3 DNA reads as TGTGCCAGCAGCGCGGTGAACACCGGGGAGCTGTTTTTT.

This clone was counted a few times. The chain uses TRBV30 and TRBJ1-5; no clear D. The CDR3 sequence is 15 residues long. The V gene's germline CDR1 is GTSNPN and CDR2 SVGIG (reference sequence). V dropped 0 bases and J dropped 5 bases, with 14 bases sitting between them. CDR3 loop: CAWSVREGAYQPQHF. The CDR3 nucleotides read TGTGCCTGGAGTGTACGAGAGGGAGCCTATCAGCCCCAGCATTTT.

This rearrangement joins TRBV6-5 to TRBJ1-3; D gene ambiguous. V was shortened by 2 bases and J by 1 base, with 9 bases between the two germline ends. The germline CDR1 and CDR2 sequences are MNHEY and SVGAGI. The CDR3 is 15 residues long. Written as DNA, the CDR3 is TGTGCCAGCAGTTACGGGTTGGGATCTGGAAACACCATATATTTT. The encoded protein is CASSYGLGSGNTIYF.

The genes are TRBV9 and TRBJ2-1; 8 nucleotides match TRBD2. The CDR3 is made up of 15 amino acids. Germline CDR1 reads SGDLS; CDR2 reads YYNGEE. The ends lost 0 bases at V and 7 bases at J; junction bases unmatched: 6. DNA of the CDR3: TGTGCCAGCAGCGTAGCAGCGGGAGTTCGAAATGAGCAGTTCTTC. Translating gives CASSVAAGVRNEQFF. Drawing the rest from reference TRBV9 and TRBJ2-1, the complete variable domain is DSGVTQTPKHLITATGQRVTLRCSPRSGDLSVYWYQQSLDQGLQFLIQYYNGEERAKGNILERFSAQQFPDLHSELNLSSLELGDSALYFCASSVAAGVRNEQFFGPGTRLTVL.

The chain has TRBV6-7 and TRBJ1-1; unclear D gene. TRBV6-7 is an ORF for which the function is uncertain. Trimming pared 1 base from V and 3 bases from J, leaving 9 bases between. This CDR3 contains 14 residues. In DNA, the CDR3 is TGTGCCAGCAGTTACTGCGCTCTCCACACTGAAGCTTTCTTT. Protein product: CASSYCALHTEAFF.

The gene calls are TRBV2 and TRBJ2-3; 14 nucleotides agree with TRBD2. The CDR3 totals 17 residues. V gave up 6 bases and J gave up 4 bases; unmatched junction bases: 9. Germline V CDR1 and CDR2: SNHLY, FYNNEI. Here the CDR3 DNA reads TGTGCCAGCAGCAGACTAGCGGGAGGGTCTGGCGCAGATACGCAGTATTTT. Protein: CASSRLAGGSGADTQYF.

This chain's CDR3 is CASSSEGLGTEAFF. For the CDR3, the DNA is TGTGCCAGCAGCTCGGAGGGCCTGGGCACTGAAGCTTTCTTT. The J gene is TRBJ1-1, the V gene TRBV7-9, with D unresolved. The V end lost 4 bases, the J end lost 4 bases, and 13 bases lay between the germline ends. Germline V gives CDR1 SEHNR, CDR2 FQNEAQ (reference sequence). The CDR3 runs 14 residues.

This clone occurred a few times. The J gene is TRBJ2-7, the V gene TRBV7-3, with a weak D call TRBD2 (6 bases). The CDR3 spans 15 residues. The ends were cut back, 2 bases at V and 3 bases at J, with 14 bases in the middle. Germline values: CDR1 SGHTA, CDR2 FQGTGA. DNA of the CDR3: TGTGCCAGCAGCTTATCCGGGGGTCTGGGCTACGAGCAGTACTTC. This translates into CASSLSGGLGYEQYF.

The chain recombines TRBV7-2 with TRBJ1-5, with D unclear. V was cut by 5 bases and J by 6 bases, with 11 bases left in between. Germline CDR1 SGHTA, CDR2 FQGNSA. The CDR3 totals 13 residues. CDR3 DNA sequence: TGTGCCAGCAGCCTCGACACCCCTCAGCCCCAGCATTTT. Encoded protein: CASSLDTPQPQHF.